This section outlines one TCR beta chain sequence together with its context. Its target is unknown. The source of the sample is a study of blood T cells in healthy people across ages. Study conclusions and caveats: Getting older went along with TCR beta diversity per million T cells dropping roughly linearly. Researchers judged that diversity estimates from one million T cells fell short of true values. There were more naive CD4+ cells and higher diversity in long-lived donors than in aged donors.

The sample, approximately 11 milliliters of peripheral blood, was drawn from each donor. Through a sample-barcoded 5' primer and a J-beta primer mix, a second PCR was run for about 6 to 12 cycles. From the 5' RACE reads, TCRdb called clonotypes with MiXCR, one entry per CDR3 protein. The sample lists about 940,000 distinct CDR3 sequences; around 46% were seen once. This CDR3 has 16 residues. After removal of 1 base from V and 5 bases from J, the junction contained 11 bases not matched to a gene. Germline loops: CDR1 LNHNV, CDR2 YYDKDF (reference sequence). What was sequenced was blood. This clonotype originated in a man aged 25 to 40 in good health. J is TRBJ2-7 and V is TRBV15; 7 nucleotides line up with TRBD1. The CDR3 region has the DNA TGTGCCACCAGCAGAGGCGGGCCCCGCCAGGGGGACGAGCAGTACTTC. This codes for CATSRGGPRQGDEQYF.